These T cell receptor beta chains were read from a single sample in a study of shared clonotypes between healthy human individuals. Sequenced by immunoSEQ multiplex PCR; TCRdb stores in-frame clones only, minus some. The sample records approximately 810,000 clones, 85% to 95% being singletons. The material sequenced was naive CD8+ T cells sorted from blood. Receptors were obtained from a man aged 30 to 45 in good health. Each CDR3 is given with its conserved first and last residue. A D gene is named only where the DNA matches it firmly. Expanded clones get a size class; other rows say once, few or many, or leave the size out.

j_call v_call clone_size d_call cdr3_nt cdr3_aa
TRBJ2-1 TRBV20-1 NA NA TGCAGCGGTGGTGAGCAGTTCTTC CSGGEQFF
TRBJ2-1 TRBV7-9 NA NA TGTGCCAGCAGCTTAGGAAGAGGGGGCAATGAGCAGTTCTTC CASSLGRGGNEQFF
TRBJ2-2 TRBV19 once NA TGTGCCAGTAGTCCAGGACTCACCGGGGAGCTGTTTTTT CASSPGLTGELFF
TRBJ2-7 TRBV27 once NA TGTGCCAGCAGTTCCCAACCCGACGAGCAGTACTTC CASSSQPDEQYF
TRBJ2-2 TRBV5-6 NA NA TGTGCCAGCAGCTTGGGAGGGAACACCGGGGAGCTGTTTTTT CASSLGGNTGELFF
TRBJ2-7 TRBV5-1 NA NA TGCGCCAGCAGCTACGGTATGGCGTACGAGCAGTACTTC CASSYGMAYEQYF
TRBJ2-2 TRBV27 NA TRBD2 TGTGCCAGCAGTTTATCCCCCCTACTAGCGGACTACACCGGGGAGCTGTTTTTT CASSLSPLLADYTGELFF
TRBJ2-7 TRBV6-1 NA TRBD2 TGTGCCAGCAGTGCTTGGGCGGGAGGGTCCTACGAGCAGTACTTC CASSAWAGGSYEQYF
TRBJ2-7 TRBV27 NA NA TGTGCCAGCAGCCGGGGTAGTGGAGTAGGTTACGAGCAGTACTTC CASSRGSGVGYEQYF
TRBJ1-2 TRBV6-5 NA TRBD1 TGTGCCAGCAGTTACTCGGTCGGGACAGGGGAAGGCTACACCTTC CASSYSVGTGEGYTF
TRBJ1-1 TRBV29-1 NA NA TGCAGCGTTGATGTGGGGGGTTATAACACTGAAGCTTTCTTT CSVDVGGYNTEAFF
TRBJ2-5 TRBV5-4 few NA TGTGCCAGCAGCTTTCAAGAGACCCAGTACTTC CASSFQETQYF
TRBJ2-1 TRBV7-7 once TRBD2 TGTGCCAGCAGCTTAGTACCCAGCGGGGTGTACAATGAGCAGTTCTTC CASSLVPSGVYNEQFF
TRBJ1-5 TRBV4-1 once TRBD1 TGCGCCAGCAGCCAAGATTGGGGGGACAGGGGTCAGCCCCAGCATTTT CASSQDWGDRGQPQHF
TRBJ2-1 TRBV28 NA TRBD2 TGTGCCAGCAGTACACGCGTAGTGTTAGCGGGAGGGCCTAGGGATGAGCAGTTCTTC CASSTRVVLAGGPRDEQFF
TRBJ1-5 TRBV13 NA NA TGTGCCAGCAGCCTTCGAGTCGGGACCCGCAATCAGCCCCAGCATTTT CASSLRVGTRNQPQHF